One T cell receptor beta chain is described in this entry. This record belongs to a study of blood T cell repertoires in COVID-19. Study context: There were acute and convalescent COVID-19 samples, and they came from the United States, Italy and Spain. In each case, the material was cDNA or gDNA derived from T cells, B-cell-depleted T cells, or PBMCs.

Profiled with immunoSEQ multiplex PCR; TCRdb holds only in-frame clones, not every one. The sample lists fewer than 250,000 clones, almost 90% occurring once. Recruits, aged about 18 to 95 years, lived in 24 US areas. Each participant's cohort was designated according to participant-reported clinical history. Losses at the gene ends were 3 bases for V and 2 bases for J; bases not matched to a gene: 5. Germline V lookup: CDR1 SGHNT, CDR2 YYREEE (reference sequence). This CDR3 is built from 14 residues. The chain recombines TRBV5-4 with TRBJ2-7, with 7 bases fitting TRBD2. The sequence was collected from a young man who had been exposed to COVID-19. Sequencing was performed on PBMCs or T cells enriched from blood (not recorded which). The CDR3 DNA is TGTGCCAGCAGCTCGGCCGGGACTACCTACGAGCAGTACTTC. Its translation is CASSSAGTTYEQYF.